Sequencing of this T cell receptor (beta chain) was carried out in a study of sequential checkpoint blockade in melanoma. Produced via immunoSEQ multiplex PCR; TCRdb's table is partial and in-frame only. The sample has around 30,000 clones; less than 85% are singletons. Trimming cost V 0 bases and J 8 bases, with 17 bases left between them. Germline V CDR1 and CDR2: SGHRS, YFSETQ. This CDR3 contains 15 residues. The treatment is: randomized to nivolumab then ipilimumab (arm A) or the reverse (arm B). Sorted cells were live CD3+CD8+, lacking CD19 and CD56, from PBMCs. The chain links TRBV5-1 to TRBJ1-2, with no clear D. The input for sequencing was CD8+ T cells sorted from blood (inferred from file names), taken from a patient given nivolumab and ipilimumab in sequence. This clonotype was obtained from a human donor with melanoma. CDR3 in amino acids: CASSLELAALLGYTF. The CDR3 nucleotides are TGCGCCAGCAGCTTGGAGTTGGCAGCGCTCTTGGGCTACACCTTC.